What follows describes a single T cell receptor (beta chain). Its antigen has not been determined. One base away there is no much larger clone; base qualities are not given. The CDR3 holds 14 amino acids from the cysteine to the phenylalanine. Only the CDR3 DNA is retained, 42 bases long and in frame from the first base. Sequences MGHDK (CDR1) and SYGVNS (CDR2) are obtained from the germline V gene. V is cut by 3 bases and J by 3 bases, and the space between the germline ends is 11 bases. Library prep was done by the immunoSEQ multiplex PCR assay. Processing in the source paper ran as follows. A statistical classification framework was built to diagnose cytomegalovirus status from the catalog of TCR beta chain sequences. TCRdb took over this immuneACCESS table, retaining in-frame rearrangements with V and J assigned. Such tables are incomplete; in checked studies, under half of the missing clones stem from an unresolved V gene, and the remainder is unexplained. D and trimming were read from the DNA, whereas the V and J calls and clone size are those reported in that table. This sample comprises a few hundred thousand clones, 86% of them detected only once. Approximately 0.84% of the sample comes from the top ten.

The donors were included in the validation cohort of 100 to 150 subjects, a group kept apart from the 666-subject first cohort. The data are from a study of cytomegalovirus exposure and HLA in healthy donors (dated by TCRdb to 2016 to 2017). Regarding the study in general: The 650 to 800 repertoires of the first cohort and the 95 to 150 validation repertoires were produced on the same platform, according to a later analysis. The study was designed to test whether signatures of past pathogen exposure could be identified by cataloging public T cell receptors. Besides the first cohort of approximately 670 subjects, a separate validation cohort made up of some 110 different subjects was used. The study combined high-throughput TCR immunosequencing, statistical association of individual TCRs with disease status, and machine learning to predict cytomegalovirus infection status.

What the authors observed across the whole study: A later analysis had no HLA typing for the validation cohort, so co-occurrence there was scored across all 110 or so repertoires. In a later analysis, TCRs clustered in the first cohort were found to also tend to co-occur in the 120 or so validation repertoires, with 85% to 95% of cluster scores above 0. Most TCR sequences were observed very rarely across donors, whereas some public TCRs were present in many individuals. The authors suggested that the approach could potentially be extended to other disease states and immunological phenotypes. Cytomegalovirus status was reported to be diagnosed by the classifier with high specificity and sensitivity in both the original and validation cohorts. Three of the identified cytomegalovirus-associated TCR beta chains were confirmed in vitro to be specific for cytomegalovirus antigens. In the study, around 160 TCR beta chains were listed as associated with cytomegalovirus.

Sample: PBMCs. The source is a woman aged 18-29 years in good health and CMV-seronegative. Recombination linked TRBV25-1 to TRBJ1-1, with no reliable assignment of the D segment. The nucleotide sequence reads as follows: TGTGCCAGCAGTGAGCCGGGGTTGGACACTGAAGCTTTCTTT. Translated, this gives CASSEPGLDTEAFF.